This T cell receptor (beta chain) is from a study of human T cells and chemical hapten exposure. Original data processing: A per-sample median of around 100,000 TCRs was observed, with counts ranging from roughly 20,000 to 700,000. Each CDR3 protein is one row after TCRdb ran MiXCR on the RACE reads. The V and J calls come from TCRdb's annotation, not from the publication. Of 150,000 to 200,000 distinct CDR3 sequences detected, around 15% appear once; the ten largest clones hold about 1.7%. There are 14 residues in the CDR3. CDR1 is MDHEN and CDR2 is SYDVKM in the germline V gene. After removal of 3 bases from V and 3 bases from J, the junction contained 5 bases not matched to a gene. The time point: patch test 1, 2 weeks after DPC sensitization. The treatment: therapeutic diphenylcyclopropenone sensitization with weekly scalp DPC. Donation of samples came from alopecia patients who were 18 to 70 years old and suitable for DPC. It was unfractionated whole blood from which total RNA was extracted.

In its sample, this clonotype was seen a few times. The V gene is TRBV28, the J gene TRBJ2-7, with TRBD1 matching over 7 bases. The sequence was collected from a woman aged 25-40 years with alopecia areata. Some clones in this sample may be carry-over from other donors' samples. The sequenced sample was whole blood, obtained in connection with sensitization to the hapten diphenylcyclopropenone (DPC). CDR3 region: CASSFPGTDYEQYF. The CDR3 nucleotides are TGTGCCAGCAGTTTCCCCGGGACAGACTACGAGCAGTACTTC.